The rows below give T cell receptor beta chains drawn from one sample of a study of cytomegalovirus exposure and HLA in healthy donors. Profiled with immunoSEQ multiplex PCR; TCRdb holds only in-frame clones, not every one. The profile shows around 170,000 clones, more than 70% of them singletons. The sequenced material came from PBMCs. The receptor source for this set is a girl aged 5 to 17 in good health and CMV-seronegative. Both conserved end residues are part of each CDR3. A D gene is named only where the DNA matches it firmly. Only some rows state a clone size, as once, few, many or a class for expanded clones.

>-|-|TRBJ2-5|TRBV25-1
CASKDTRGSQETQYF
TGTGCCAGCAAGGATACCAGGGGTAGCCAAGAGACCCAGTACTTC
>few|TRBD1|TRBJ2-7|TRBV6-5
CASSYSTQGAYEQYF
TGTGCCAGCAGTTACTCGACACAGGGGGCCTACGAGCAGTACTTC
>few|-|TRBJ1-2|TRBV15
CATSTATSGYTF
TGTGCCACCAGCACGGCGACATCTGGCTACACCTTC
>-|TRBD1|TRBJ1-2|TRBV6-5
CASSPQGIPYGYTF
TGTGCCAGCAGCCCACAGGGGATCCCCTATGGCTACACCTTC
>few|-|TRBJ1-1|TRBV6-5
CASIRSAEAFF
TGTGCCAGCATCAGATCTGCTGAAGCTTTCTTT
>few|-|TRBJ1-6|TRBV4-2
CASSQEGRDRSPLHF
TGTGCCAGCAGCCAAGAGGGCAGGGATAGATCACCCCTCCACTTT
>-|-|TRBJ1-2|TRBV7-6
CASSLDREGYTF
TGTGCCAGCAGCTTAGACCGGGAGGGCTACACCTTC
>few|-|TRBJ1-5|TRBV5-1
CASSLGGLQPQHF
TGCGCCAGCAGCTTGGGGGGGCTTCAGCCCCAGCATTTT
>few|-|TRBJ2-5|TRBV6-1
CASSEAQGTQETQYF
TGTGCCAGCAGTGAAGCGCAGGGGACGCAAGAGACCCAGTACTTC
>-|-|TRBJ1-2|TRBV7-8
CASSFNRQANYGYTF
TGTGCCAGCAGCTTCAATCGGCAGGCTAACTATGGCTACACCTTC
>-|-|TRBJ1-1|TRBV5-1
CASSLNGGNTEAFF
TGCGCCAGCAGCTTGAACGGGGGGAACACTGAAGCTTTCTTT
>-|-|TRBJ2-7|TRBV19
CASSPARGREQYF
TGTGCCAGTAGCCCGGCGCGGGGTCGGGAGCAGTACTTC
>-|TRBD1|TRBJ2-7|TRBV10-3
CASAGQAPYEQYF
TGTGCCAGCGCAGGACAGGCACCCTACGAGCAGTACTTC
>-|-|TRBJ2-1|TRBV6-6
CASSYSLGRGNEQFF
TGTGCCAGCAGTTACTCGCTGGGGCGGGGCAATGAGCAGTTCTTC
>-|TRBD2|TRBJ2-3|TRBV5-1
CASNPSGGPGRTDTQYF
TGCGCCAGCAACCCTAGCGGGGGGCCGGGTCGGACAGATACGCAGTATTTT
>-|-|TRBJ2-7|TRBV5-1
CASSLGDSLYEQYF
TGCGCCAGCAGCTTGGGTGACAGCCTCTACGAGCAGTACTTC
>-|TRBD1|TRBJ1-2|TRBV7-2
CASSFWGGTGHGYTF
TGTGCCAGCAGCTTTTGGGGTGGGACAGGGCACGGCTACACCTTC
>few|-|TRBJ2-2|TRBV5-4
CASSSPGLLNTGELFF
TGTGCCAGCAGCTCTCCGGGACTGTTGAACACCGGGGAGCTGTTTTTT
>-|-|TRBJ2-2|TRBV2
CASCSQGGPPTGELFF
TGTGCCAGCTGCAGTCAGGGGGGCCCCCCCACCGGGGAGCTGTTTTTT
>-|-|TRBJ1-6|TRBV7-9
CASSPPGRIPSGDSPLHF
TGTGCCAGCAGCCCGCCGGGACGAATTCCCTCGGGGGATTCACCCCTCCACTTT
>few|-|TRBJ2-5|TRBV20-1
CSAGIGETQYF
TGCAGTGCCGGGATAGGCGAGACCCAGTACTTC
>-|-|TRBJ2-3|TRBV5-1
CASSQNRADTQYF
TGCGCCAGCAGCCAGAACAGGGCAGATACGCAGTATTTT
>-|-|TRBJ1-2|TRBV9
CASSGAHLYYGYTF
TGTGCCAGCAGCGGGGCTCACCTTTACTATGGCTACACCTTC
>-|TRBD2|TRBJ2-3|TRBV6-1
CASSTTSGVRDTQYF
TGTGCCAGCAGTACCACTAGCGGGGTGAGGGATACGCAGTATTTT
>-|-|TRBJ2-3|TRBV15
CATGLRTDTQYF
TGTGCCACCGGGCTACGCACAGATACGCAGTATTTT
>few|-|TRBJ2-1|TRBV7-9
CASSLGIEREGDEQFF
TGTGCCAGCAGCTTAGGAATAGAGAGAGAGGGCGATGAGCAGTTCTTC
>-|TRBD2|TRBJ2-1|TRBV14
CASSQDPGLGYNEQFF
TGTGCCAGCAGCCAAGATCCGGGACTAGGGTACAATGAGCAGTTCTTC
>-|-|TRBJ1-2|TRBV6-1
CASSERRAKDGYTF
TGTGCCAGCAGTGAAAGGCGGGCAAAAGATGGCTACACCTTC